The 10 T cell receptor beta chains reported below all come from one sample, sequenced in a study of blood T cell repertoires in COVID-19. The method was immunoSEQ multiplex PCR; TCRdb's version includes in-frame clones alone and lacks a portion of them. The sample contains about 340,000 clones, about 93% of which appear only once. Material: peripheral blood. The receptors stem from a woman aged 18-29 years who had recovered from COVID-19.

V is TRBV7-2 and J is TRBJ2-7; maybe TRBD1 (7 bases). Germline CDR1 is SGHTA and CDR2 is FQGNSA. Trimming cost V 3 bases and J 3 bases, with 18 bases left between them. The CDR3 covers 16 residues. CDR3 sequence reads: CASSLAGTEDYYEQYV. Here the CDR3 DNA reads TGTGCCAGCAGCTTGGCCGGGACAGAGGACTACTACGAGCAGTACGTC.

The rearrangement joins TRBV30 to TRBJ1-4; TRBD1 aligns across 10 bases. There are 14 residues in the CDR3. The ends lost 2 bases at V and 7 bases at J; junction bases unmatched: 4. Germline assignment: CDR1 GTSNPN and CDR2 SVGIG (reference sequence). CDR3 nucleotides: TGTGCCTGGAGTAGACAGGGGGCGATTGAAAAACTGTTTTTT. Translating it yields CAWSRQGAIEKLFF.

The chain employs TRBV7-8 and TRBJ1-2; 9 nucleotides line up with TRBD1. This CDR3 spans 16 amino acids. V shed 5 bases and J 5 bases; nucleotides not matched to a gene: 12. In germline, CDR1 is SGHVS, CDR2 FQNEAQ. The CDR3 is CASSPRPGQGSYGYTF. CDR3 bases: TGTGCCAGCAGCCCTAGACCGGGACAGGGATCTTATGGCTACACCTTC.

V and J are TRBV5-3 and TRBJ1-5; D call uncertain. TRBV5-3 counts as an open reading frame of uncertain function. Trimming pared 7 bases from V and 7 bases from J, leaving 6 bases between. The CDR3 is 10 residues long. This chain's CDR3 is CARQRQPQHF. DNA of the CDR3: TGTGCCAGACAGCGGCAGCCCCAGCATTTT.

The CDR3 spells CASSLVGGLAKNIQYF. The CDR3 region has the DNA TGTGCCAGCAGCTTAGTTGGCGGGTTAGCCAAAAACATTCAGTACTTC. This chain joins TRBV7-7 and TRBJ2-4, with D perhaps TRBD2 (5 bases). Germline V gene sequence: CDR1 SSHAT, CDR2 FNYEAQ (reference sequence). CDR3 size: 16 residues. Trimming took 1 base from V and 0 from J, leaving 10 bases between them. The full variable domain, its missing parts supplied by reference TRBV7-7 and TRBJ2-4, is GAGVSQSPRYKVTKRGQDVTLRCDPISSHATLYWYQQALGQGPEFLTYFNYEAQPDKSGLPSDRFSAERPEGSISTLTIQRTEQRDSAMYRCASSLVGGLAKNIQYFGAGTRLSVL.

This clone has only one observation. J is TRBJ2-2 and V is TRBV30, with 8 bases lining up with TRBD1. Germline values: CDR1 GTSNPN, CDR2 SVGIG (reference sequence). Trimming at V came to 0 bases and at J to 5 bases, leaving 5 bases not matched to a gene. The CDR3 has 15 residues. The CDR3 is CAWSVGQGATGELFF. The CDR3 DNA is TGTGCCTGGAGTGTTGGGCAGGGGGCAACCGGGGAGCTGTTTTTT.

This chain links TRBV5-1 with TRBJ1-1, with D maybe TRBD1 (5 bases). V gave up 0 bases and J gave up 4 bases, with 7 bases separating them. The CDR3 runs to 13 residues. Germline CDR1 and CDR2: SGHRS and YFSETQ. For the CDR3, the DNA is TGCGCCAGCAGCTTGGAAGGGGCCACTGAAGCTTTCTTT. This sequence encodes CASSLEGATEAFF.

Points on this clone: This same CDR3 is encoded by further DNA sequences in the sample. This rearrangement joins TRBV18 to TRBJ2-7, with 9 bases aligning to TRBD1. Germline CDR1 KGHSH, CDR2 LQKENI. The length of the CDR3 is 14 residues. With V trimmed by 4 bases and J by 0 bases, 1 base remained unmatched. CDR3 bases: TGTGCCAGCTCACGGGACAGGGACTCCTACGAGCAGTACGTC. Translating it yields CASSRDRDSYEQYV.

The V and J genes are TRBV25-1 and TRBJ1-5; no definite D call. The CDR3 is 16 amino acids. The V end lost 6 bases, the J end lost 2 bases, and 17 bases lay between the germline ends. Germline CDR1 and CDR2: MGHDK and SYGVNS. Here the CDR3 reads CASSPASAAGNQPQHF. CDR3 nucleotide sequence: TGTGCCAGCAGCCCAGCCAGCGCGGCTGGCAATCAGCCCCAGCATTTT.

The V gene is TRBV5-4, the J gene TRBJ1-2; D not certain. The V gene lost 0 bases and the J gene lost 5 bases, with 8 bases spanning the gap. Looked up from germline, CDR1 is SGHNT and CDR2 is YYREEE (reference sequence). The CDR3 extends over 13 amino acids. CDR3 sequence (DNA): TGTGCCAGCAGCTTGGAATCGGGGTATGGCTACACCTTC. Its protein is CASSLESGYGYTF. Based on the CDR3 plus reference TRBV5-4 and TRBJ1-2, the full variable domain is ETGVTQSPTHLIKTRGQQVTLRCSSQSGHNTVSWYQQALGQGPQFIFQYYREEENGRGNFPPRFSGLQFPNYSSELNVNALELDDSALYLCASSLESGYGYTFGSGTRLTVV.